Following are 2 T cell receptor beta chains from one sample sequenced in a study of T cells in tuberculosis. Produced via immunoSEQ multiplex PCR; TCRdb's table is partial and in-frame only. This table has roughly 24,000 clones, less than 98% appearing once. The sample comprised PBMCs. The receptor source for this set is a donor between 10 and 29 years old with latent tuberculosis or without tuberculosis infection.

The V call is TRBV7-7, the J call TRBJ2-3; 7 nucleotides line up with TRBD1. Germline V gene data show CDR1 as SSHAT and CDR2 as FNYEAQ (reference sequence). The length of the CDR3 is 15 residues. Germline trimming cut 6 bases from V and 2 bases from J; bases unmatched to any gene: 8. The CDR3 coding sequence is TGTGCCAGCAGACGAGACAGGGTTAACACAGATACGCAGTATTTT. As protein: CASRRDRVNTDTQYF.

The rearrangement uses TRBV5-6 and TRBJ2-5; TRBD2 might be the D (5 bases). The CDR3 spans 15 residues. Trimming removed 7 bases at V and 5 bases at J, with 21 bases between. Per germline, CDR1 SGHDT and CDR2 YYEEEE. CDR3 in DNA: TGTGCCAGCGCCAACGGGGTCTCCACGGGGGAGACCCAGTACTTC. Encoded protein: CASANGVSTGETQYF.